This T cell receptor (beta chain) was recorded in a study of blood T cell repertoires in COVID-19. The wider study: Whether acute or convalescent, the COVID-19 samples came from the United States, Italy and Spain. The cDNA or gDNA used as material had been derived from T cells, B-cell-depleted T cells, or PBMCs.

A Seattle source enrolled patients during active infection and followed them longitudinally. TCRdb keeps only in-frame clones here, not all; method: immunoSEQ multiplex PCR. The sample has 350,000 to 450,000 clones; over 75% are singletons. Trimming cost V 4 bases and J 7 bases; bases outside gene matches: 14. Per the germline V gene, CDR1 is MDHEN and CDR2 is SYDVKM. CDR3 length: 16 amino acids. The V gene is TRBV28, the J gene TRBJ1-2; 8 bases fit TRBD1. The TCR comes from a woman in her thirties or forties with COVID-19, enrolled during active disease. The sample consisted of peripheral blood. This CDR3 reads CASSSPPGQGMFGYTF. CDR3 DNA sequence: TGTGCCAGCAGTTCGCCCCCCGGACAGGGCATGTTTGGCTACACCTTC.